This TCR beta chain originates from a study of Tregs in tolerant kidney transplant recipients. Sequenced by immunoSEQ multiplex PCR; TCRdb stores in-frame clones only, minus some. The sample gives tens of thousands of clones, nearly 98% of which show up once; approximately 0.34% is in the top ten. CDR1 is SNHLY and CDR2 is FYNNEI in the germline V gene. J gave up 3 bases and V 6 bases, and 5 bases lay outside the gene matches. This CDR3 has 14 amino acids. The receptor was derived from a human donor who received a combined kidney and bone marrow transplant. The sequencing here drew on Tregs from blood, taken before the transplant. This chain connects TRBV2 to TRBJ2-7; 10 bases are shared with TRBD1. The CDR3 reads CASSRDRGIYEQYF. As DNA, the CDR3 is TGTGCCAGCAGCCGGGACAGGGGCATCTACGAGCAGTACTTC.